This passage covers 8 T cell receptor beta chains from one sample sequenced in a study of blood T cell repertoires in COVID-19. Sequencing used immunoSEQ multiplex PCR; TCRdb keeps in-frame clones, though not all of them. The sample shows some 250,000 clones, 70% to 90% of them seen only once. Sequenced: peripheral blood. All receptors derive from a woman aged 25 to 39 with acute or convalescent COVID-19.

The chain joins TRBV9 to TRBJ1-2; the match to TRBD1 covers 7 bases. The J segment lost 8 bases and the V segment lost 1 base, leaving 17 bases of the junction unmatched. The length of the CDR3 is 17 residues. In germline, CDR1 is SGDLS, CDR2 YYNGEE. CDR3 DNA: TGTGCCAGCAGCGTAATCGTTTATCCACAGGGGCCGGAGGGCTACACCTTC. Amino acid sequence: CASSVIVYPQGPEGYTF.

Here the CDR3 DNA reads TGCGCCAGCAGCTTGGGGGGAGCCCACTACGAGCAGTACTTC. Its translation: CASSLGGAHYEQYF. V is TRBV5-1 and J is TRBJ2-7; possible D gene TRBD2, 5 bases. Deletions cut 0 bases from V and 3 bases from J, with 10 bases between. The CDR3 covers 14 residues. The germline V gene has CDR1 SGHRS and CDR2 YFSETQ.

This chain links TRBV3-1 (or the pseudogene TRBV3-2) with TRBJ2-7, with D possibly being TRBD2 (5 bases). V dropped 3 bases and J dropped 0 bases, with 9 bases sitting between them. CDR1 is LGHDT and CDR2 is YNNKEL in the germline V gene (reference sequence). This CDR3 has 14 amino acids. The CDR3, as DNA: TGTGCCAGCAGCCACGGACTCGCCTCCTACGAGCAGTACTTC. Protein product: CASSHGLASYEQYF.

The rearrangement uses TRBV5-4 and TRBJ2-1, with 8 bases fitting TRBD1. Trimming removed 0 bases from V and 3 bases from J; junction bases left unmatched: 8. Germline V gene lookup returns CDR1 SGHNT and CDR2 YYREEE (reference sequence). CDR3 length: 17 amino acids. The chain's CDR3 is CASSLAPGTGDYNEQFF. The CDR3 DNA follows: TGTGCCAGCAGCTTGGCACCCGGGACAGGAGACTACAATGAGCAGTTCTTC.

This chain links TRBV6-2 or TRBV6-3 with TRBJ1-1; 10 bases line up with TRBD1. V lost 0 bases to trimming and J lost 4 bases; unmatched junction nucleotides: 5. CDR3 length: 16 residues. Germline V lookup: CDR1 MNHEY, CDR2 SVGEGT. CDR3 DNA sequence: TGTGCCAGCAGTTACTCGAGTCGGACAGGGGGCACTGAAGCTTTCTTT. It codes for CASSYSSRTGGTEAFF.

The chain couples TRBV5-1 to TRBJ2-1; TRBD2 aligns across 7 bases. The CDR3 length is 14 residues. V dropped 4 bases and J dropped 5; count of bases not matched to a gene: 6. Per the germline V gene, CDR1 is SGHRS and CDR2 is YFSETQ. The CDR3 reads CASSILAVNNEQFF. The CDR3 nucleotides are TGCGCCAGCAGCATTCTAGCGGTGAACAATGAGCAGTTCTTC. The variable domain in full, with the rest retrieved from reference TRBV5-1 and TRBJ2-1, is KAGVTQTPRYLIKTRGQQVTLSCSPISGHRSVSWYQQTPGQGLQFLFEYFSETQRNKGNFPGRFSGRQFSNSRSEMNVSTLELGDSALYLCASSILAVNNEQFFGPGTRLTVL.

This clone was seen only once. The genes are TRBV6-1 and TRBJ2-5, with 7 bases identical to TRBD1. Trimming cost V 4 bases and J 5 bases; bases outside gene matches: 13. Germline CDR1 is MNHNS and CDR2 is SASEGT. CDR3 length: 16 amino acids. As DNA, the CDR3 is TGTGCCAGCAGTGCCCTCCTGACAGGGAATGAGGAGACCCAGTACTTC. Translated: CASSALLTGNEETQYF.

V usage is TRBV6-6 and J usage is TRBJ2-3; D is unresolved. This CDR3 contains 13 residues. Per the germline V gene, CDR1 is MNHNY and CDR2 is SVGAGI (reference sequence). The V gene lost 2 bases and the J gene lost 14 bases, with 17 bases spanning the gap. The CDR3 nucleotides read TGTGCCAGCAGTTACCCGAGCCCCTTCCCCTCGTATTTT. It codes for CASSYPSPFPSYF.